This T cell receptor (beta chain) was identified during a study of Graves' ophthalmopathy and Graves' hyperthyroidism. This clonotype was seen at least ten times. The trim removed 4 bases at V and 4 bases at J, leaving 3 bases unmatched. The germline CDR1 and CDR2 sequences are SGHRS and YFSETQ. The length of the CDR3 is 13 residues. Scientists amplified the TCR beta CDR3 regions from RNA transcripts. First-round RT-PCR used HTBI primers; second-round multiplex PCR followed. TCRdb independently ran MiXCR on the multiplex PCR reads; one entry per CDR3 protein. The table lists about 400,000 distinct CDR3 sequences, roughly 18% of them singletons.

Sequencing was done on a sample of peripheral blood. The V gene is TRBV5-1, the J gene TRBJ1-2; 8 positions match TRBD1. This sequence was found in a woman aged 18-30 years with Graves' ophthalmopathy. The DNA of the CDR3 is TGCGCCAGCAGCGTGGGACAGGTCTATGGCTACACCTTC. This codes for CASSVGQVYGYTF.